This T cell receptor beta chain was profiled in a study of beta chain features in type 1 diabetes. Whole-study context: Sorted cell examination encompassed over 90 million cells across all samples.

This clone was counted between two and nine times. Antigen specificity is unknown. Investigators reverse transcribed all isolated RNA, so they sequenced expressed TCRB transcripts. TCRdb's table, derived via immunoSEQ multiplex PCR, lists solely in-frame clones and lacks some. In the table there are 160,000 or so clones, approximately 10% of which are singletons. Findings and caveats of the study: TCRB CDR3s from Type 1 diabetes patients were moderately but significantly shorter in all four CD4+ subsets.

Cells sorted by CD45RO/CCR7/CD25/CD127/CD95/CD27 comprised CD4+ naive, central memory, regulatory and stem cell-like memory cells. V shed 2 bases, J shed 7 bases, and the junction held 7 bases outside the gene matches. Germline CDR1 SGDLS, CDR2 YYNGEE. The CDR3 is 17 amino acids. The sample was central memory CD4+ T cells from blood. The rearrangement uses TRBV9 and TRBJ2-3; the match to TRBD2 covers 16 bases. The receptor comes from a woman in her thirties with type 1 diabetes. The CDR3: CASSVGTSGRALNTQYF. The CDR3 bases are TGTGCCAGCAGCGTTGGGACTAGCGGGAGGGCCCTAAATACGCAGTATTTT. The full variable domain, with the rest looked up from reference TRBV9 and TRBJ2-3, is DSGVTQTPKHLITATGQRVTLRCSPRSGDLSVYWYQQSLDQGLQFLIQYYNGEERAKGNILERFSAQQFPDLHSELNLSSLELGDSALYFCASSVGTSGRALNTQYFGPGTRLTVL.